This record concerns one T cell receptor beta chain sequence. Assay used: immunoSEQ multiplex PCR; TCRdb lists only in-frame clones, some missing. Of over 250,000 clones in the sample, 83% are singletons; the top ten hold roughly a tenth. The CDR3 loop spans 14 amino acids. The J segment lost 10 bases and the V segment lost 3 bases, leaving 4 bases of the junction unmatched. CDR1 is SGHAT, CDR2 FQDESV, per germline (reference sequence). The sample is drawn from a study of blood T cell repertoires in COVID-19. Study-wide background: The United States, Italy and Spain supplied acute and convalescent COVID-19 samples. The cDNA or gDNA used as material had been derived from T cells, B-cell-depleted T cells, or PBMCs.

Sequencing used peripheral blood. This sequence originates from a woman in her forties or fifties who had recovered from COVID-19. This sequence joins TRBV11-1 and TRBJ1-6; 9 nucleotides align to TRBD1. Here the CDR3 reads CASSFMGQGSPLHF. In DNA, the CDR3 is TGTGCCAGCAGCTTTATGGGACAGGGCTCACCCCTCCACTTT.